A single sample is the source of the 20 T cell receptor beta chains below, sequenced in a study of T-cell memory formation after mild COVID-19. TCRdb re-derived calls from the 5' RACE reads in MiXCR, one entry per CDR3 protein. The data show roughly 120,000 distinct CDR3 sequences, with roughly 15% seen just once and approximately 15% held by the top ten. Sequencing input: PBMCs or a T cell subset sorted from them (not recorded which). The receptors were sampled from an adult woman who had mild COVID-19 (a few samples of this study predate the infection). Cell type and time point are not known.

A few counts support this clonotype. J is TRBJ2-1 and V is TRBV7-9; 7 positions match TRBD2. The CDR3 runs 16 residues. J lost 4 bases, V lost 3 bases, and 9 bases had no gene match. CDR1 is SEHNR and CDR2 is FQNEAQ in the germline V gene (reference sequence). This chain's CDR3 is CASSLKVASGYNEQFF. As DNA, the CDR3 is TGTGCCAGCAGCTTGAAAGTGGCTAGCGGATACAATGAGCAGTTCTTC.

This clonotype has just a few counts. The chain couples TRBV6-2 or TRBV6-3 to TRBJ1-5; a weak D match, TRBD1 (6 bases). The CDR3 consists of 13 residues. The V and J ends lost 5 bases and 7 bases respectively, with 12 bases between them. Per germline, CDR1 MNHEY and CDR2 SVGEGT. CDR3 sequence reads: CASSIQGNQPQHF. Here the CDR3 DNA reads TGTGCCAGCAGTATACAGGGTAACCAGCCCCAGCATTTT.

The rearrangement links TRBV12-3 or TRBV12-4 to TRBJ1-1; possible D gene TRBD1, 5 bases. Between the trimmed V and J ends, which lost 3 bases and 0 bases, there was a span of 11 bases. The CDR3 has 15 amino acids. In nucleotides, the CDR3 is TGTGCCAGCAGTTTGTACGGGACCATGAACACTGAAGCTTTCTTT. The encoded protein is CASSLYGTMNTEAFF.

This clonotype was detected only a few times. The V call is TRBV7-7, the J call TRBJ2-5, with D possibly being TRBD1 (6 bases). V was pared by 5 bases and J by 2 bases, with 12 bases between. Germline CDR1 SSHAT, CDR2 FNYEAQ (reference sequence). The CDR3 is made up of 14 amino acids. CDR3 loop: CASSPDRIQETQYF. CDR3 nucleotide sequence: TGTGCCAGCAGCCCCGACAGGATTCAAGAGACCCAGTACTTC.

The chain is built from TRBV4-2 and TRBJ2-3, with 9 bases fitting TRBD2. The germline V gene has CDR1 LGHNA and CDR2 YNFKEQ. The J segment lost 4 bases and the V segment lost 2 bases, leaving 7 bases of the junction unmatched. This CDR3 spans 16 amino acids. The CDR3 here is CASSQRGGRGADTQYF. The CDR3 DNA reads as TGTGCCAGCAGCCAACGTGGCGGGAGGGGCGCAGATACGCAGTATTTT.

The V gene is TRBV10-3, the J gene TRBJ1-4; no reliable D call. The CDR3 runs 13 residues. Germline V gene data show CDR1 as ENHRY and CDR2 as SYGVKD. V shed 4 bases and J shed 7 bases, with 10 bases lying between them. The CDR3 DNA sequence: TGTGCCATCAGTGGCTTCGGGAGTGAAAAACTGTTTTTT. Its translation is CAISGFGSEKLFF.

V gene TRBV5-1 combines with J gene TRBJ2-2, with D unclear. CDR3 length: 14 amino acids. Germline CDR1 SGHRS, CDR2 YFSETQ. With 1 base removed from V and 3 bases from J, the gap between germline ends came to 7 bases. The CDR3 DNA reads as TGCGCCAGCAGCTTGATGGTGGACACCGGGGAGCTGTTTTTT. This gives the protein CASSLMVDTGELFF.

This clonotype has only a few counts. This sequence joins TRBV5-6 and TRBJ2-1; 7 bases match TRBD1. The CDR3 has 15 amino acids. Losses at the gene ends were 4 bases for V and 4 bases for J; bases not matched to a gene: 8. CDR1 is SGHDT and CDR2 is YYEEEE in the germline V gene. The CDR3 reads CASSATGVIYNEQFF. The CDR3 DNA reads TGTGCCAGCAGCGCCACAGGGGTCATATACAATGAGCAGTTCTTC.

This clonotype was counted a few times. The CDR3 DNA is TGTGCCACCAGCAGAGCTCTAGCGGGTGACACCGGGGAGCTGTTTTTT. Residues: CATSRALAGDTGELFF. The V call is TRBV15, the J call TRBJ2-2; 8 bases align to TRBD2. The CDR3 is 16 amino acids. Losses at the gene ends were 1 base for V and 3 bases for J; bases not matched to a gene: 4. Looked up from germline, CDR1 is LNHNV and CDR2 is YYDKDF (reference sequence).

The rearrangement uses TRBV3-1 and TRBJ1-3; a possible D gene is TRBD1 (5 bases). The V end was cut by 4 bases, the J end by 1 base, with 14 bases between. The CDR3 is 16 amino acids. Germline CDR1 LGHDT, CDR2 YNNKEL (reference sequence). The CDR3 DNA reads TGTGCCAGCAGCCGGGGACGGGCGCTTTCTGGAAACACCATATATTTT. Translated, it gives CASSRGRALSGNTIYF.

DNA of the CDR3: TGTGCCAGCAGCCCAGGCCAATTATCTGGGGCCAACGTCCTGACTTTC. It translates to CASSPGQLSGANVLTF. The chain carries TRBV7-3 and TRBJ2-6; D ambiguous. The V end lost 5 bases, the J end lost 1 base, and 12 bases lay between the germline ends. CDR1 SGHTA and CDR2 FQGTGA come from the germline V gene. The CDR3 length is 16 residues.

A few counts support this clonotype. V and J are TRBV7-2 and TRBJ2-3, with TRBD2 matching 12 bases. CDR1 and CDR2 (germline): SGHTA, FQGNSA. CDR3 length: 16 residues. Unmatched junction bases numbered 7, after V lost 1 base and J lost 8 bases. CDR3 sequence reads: CASSLGPSGGAVTQYF. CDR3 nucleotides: TGTGCCAGCAGCTTAGGTCCTAGCGGGGGGGCGGTTACGCAGTATTTT. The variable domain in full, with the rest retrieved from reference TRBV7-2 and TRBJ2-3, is GAGVSQSPSNKVTEKGKDVELRCDPISGHTALYWYRQSLGQGLEFLIYFQGNSAPDKSGLPSDRFSAERTGGSVSTLTIQRTQQEDSAVYLCASSLGPSGGAVTQYFGPGTRLTVL.

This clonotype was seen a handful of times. The CDR3 region has the DNA TGTGCCAGCAGCTTCACGGGAGGCTATGGCTACACCTTC. It codes for CASSFTGGYGYTF. V usage is TRBV7-8 and J usage is TRBJ1-2, with D uncertain. CDR1 is SGHVS, CDR2 FQNEAQ, per germline. Deletions cut 3 bases from V and 4 bases from J, with 9 bases between. The CDR3 consists of 13 residues.

The CDR3: CASWGREGRGNEQFF. The CDR3 DNA follows: TGTGCCAGCTGGGGGCGGGAGGGCCGAGGGAATGAGCAGTTCTTC. The chain is built from TRBV28 and TRBJ2-1; 9 bases align to TRBD2. The germline CDR1 and CDR2 sequences are MDHEN and SYDVKM. The trim removed 8 bases at V and 7 bases at J, leaving 12 bases unmatched. This CDR3 has 15 amino acids. Full variable domain (outside the CDR3, taken from reference TRBV28 and TRBJ2-1): DVKVTQSSRYLVKRTGEKVFLECVQDMDHENMFWYRQDPGLGLRLIYFSYDVKMKEKGDIPEGYSVSREKKERFSLILESASTNQTSMYLCASWGREGRGNEQFFGPGTRLTVL.

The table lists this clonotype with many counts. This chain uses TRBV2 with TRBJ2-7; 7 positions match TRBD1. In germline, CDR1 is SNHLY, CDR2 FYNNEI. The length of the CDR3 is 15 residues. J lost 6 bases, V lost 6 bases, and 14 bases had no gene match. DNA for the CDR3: TGTGCCAGCAGCCGAAAGGGACCAACAGGGGTCGAGCAGTACTTC. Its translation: CASSRKGPTGVEQYF.

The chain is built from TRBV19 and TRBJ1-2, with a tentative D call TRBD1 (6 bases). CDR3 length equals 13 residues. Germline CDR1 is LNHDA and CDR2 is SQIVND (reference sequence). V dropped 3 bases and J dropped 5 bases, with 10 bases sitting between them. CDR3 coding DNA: TGTGCCAGTAGTATCCCCAGGGGATATGGCTACACCTTC. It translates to CASSIPRGYGYTF. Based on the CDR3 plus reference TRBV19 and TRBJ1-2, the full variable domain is DGGITQSPKYLFRKEGQNVTLSCEQNLNHDAMYWYRQDPGQGLRLIYYSQIVNDFQKGDIAEGYSVSREKKESFPLTVTSAQKNPTAFYLCASSIPRGYGYTFGSGTRLTVV.

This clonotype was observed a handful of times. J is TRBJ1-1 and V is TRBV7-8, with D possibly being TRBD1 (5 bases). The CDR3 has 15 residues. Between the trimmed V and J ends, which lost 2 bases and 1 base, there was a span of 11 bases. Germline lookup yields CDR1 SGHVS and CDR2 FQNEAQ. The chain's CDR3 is CASSLRERGNTEAFF. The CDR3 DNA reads TGTGCCAGCAGCTTACGGGAGAGGGGGAACACTGAAGCTTTCTTT.

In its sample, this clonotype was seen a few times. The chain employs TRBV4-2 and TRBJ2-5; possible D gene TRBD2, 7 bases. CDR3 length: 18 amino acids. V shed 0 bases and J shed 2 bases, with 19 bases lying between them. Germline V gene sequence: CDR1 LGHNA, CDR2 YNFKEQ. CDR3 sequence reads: CASSQEPPGGGQQETQYF. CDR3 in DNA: TGTGCCAGCAGCCAAGAGCCGCCCGGCGGGGGACAACAAGAGACCCAGTACTTC.

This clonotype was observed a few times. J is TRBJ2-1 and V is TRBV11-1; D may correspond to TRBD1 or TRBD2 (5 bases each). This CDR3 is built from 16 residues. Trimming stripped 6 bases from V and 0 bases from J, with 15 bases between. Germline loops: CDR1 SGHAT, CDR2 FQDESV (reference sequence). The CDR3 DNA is TGTGCCAGCAGTAGACGGGGCCTGAGCTCCTACAATGAGCAGTTCTTC. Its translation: CASSRRGLSSYNEQFF.

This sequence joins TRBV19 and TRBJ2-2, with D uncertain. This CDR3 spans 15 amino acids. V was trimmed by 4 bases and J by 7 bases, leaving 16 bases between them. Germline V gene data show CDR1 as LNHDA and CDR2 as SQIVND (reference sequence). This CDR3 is CASSTILGMNGELFF. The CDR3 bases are TGTGCCAGTAGTACAATTCTAGGGATGAACGGGGAGCTGTTTTTT. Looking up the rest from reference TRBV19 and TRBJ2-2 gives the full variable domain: DGGITQSPKYLFRKEGQNVTLSCEQNLNHDAMYWYRQDPGQGLRLIYYSQIVNDFQKGDIAEGYSVSREKKESFPLTVTSAQKNPTAFYLCASSTILGMNGELFFGEGSRLTVL.